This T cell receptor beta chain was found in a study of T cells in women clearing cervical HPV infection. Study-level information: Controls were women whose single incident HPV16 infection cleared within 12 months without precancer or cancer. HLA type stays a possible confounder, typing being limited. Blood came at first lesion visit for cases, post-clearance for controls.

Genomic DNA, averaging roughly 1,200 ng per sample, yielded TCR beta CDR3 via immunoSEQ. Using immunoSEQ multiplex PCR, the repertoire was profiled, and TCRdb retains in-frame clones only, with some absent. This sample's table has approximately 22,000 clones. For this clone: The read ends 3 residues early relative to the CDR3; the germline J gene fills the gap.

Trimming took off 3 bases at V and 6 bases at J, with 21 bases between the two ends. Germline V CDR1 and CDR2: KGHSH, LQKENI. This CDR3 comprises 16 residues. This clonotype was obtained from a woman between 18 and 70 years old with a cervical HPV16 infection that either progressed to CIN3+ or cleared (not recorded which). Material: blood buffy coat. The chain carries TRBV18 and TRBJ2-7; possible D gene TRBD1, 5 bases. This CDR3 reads CASSPFSRVLTGEQYF. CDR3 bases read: TGTGCCAGCTCACCCTTTAGCAGGGTCCTCACGGGCGAG.